In its sample, the clone carrying this TCR beta chain was seen many times. These data come from a study of read filtering for tumor transcriptome and immune sequencing. V gave up 1 base and J gave up 4 bases, with 7 bases separating them. There are 13 residues in the CDR3. CDR1 and CDR2 (germline): SGHTA, FQGNSA. Molecular barcoded adaptors covering alpha/delta and beta/gamma chains were used on roughly 400 ng RNA. TCRdb re-derived calls from the reads in MiXCR, one entry per CDR3 protein. The sample records about 40,000 distinct CDR3 sequences, around 13% being singletons. This rearrangement joins TRBV7-2 to TRBJ2-5; no clear D gene. The source material was a population of CD138-negative cells sorted from bone marrow. This TCR came from a donor at least 40 years old with multiple myeloma. CDR3 protein: CASSLGRGETQYF. The DNA of the CDR3 is TGTGCCAGCAGCTTAGGACGTGGAGAGACCCAGTACTTC.